This T cell receptor (beta chain) was documented in a study of post-analysis software for immune sequencing data. Study information: There were relapsing-remitting, secondary progressive and progressive-relapsing multiple sclerosis among the disease courses included.

V lost 1 base, J lost 5 bases, and 7 bases stayed unmatched. CDR3 length: 17 residues. Per the germline V gene, CDR1 is SGHRS and CDR2 is YFSETQ. As regards this clonotype: Its antigen is unidentified.

Study conclusions and caveats: When patients were compared with controls, a handful of TRBV segments were more frequent, TRBV5-6, TRBV5-1 and TRBV20-1 among them. F measure grouped same-batch samples tightly together. Versus controls, multiple sclerosis patients showed significantly lower diversity (normalized Chao1).

Each TCR beta cDNA library carried unique molecular identifiers. The yield from around 1 to 10 million T cells was roughly 0.5 million cDNA molecules in total. TCRdb reanalysed the PCR reads using MiXCR and keeps one entry per CDR3 protein. The table includes 800,000 to 950,000 distinct CDR3 sequences, roughly 50% detected once. The genes are TRBV5-1 and TRBJ2-3; 13 nucleotides agree with TRBD2. The receptor was isolated from a girl aged 10-17 years with multiple sclerosis. The source material was blood. CDR3 protein: CASSLKLAGGSGDTQYF. In DNA, the CDR3 is TGCGCCAGCAGCTTGAAACTAGCGGGAGGGTCGGGAGATACGCAGTATTTT.